The 6 T cell receptor beta chains below were found in one sample sequenced in a study of PD-1 blockade in classical Hodgkin lymphoma. Time point reported: newly diagnosed, previously untreated cHL patient sample. Sequencing used immunoSEQ multiplex PCR; TCRdb keeps in-frame clones, though not all of them. The sample has roughly 70,000 clones; roughly 92% are singletons. Input material: peripheral blood mononuclear cells (PBMCs). The receptors were sampled from a human donor with classical Hodgkin lymphoma.

The chain employs TRBV29-1 and TRBJ1-1; no clear D gene. Germline V gives CDR1 SQVTM, CDR2 ANQGSEA. This CDR3 is 11 amino acids long. The ends were cut back, 2 bases at V and 4 bases at J, with 5 bases in the middle. CDR3 amino acids: CSVERPTEAFF. CDR3 in DNA: TGCAGCGTTGAAAGGCCCACTGAAGCTTTCTTT.

The rearrangement joins TRBV5-6 to TRBJ2-2; D is unresolved. Trimming stripped 0 bases from V and 3 bases from J, with 15 bases between. Germline loops: CDR1 SGHDT, CDR2 YYEEEE. The CDR3 runs 17 residues. CDR3 sequence (DNA): TGTGCCAGCAGCTTGGGGGGTTTAGAGGCCTACACCGGGGAGCTGTTTTTT. The encoded protein is CASSLGGLEAYTGELFF.

V usage is TRBV2 and J usage is TRBJ2-7; 7 nucleotides agree with TRBD1. J gave up 1 base and V 7 bases, and 7 bases lay outside the gene matches. In germline, CDR1 is SNHLY, CDR2 FYNNEI. The CDR3 length is 14 residues. For the CDR3, the DNA is TGTGCCAGCAATAAGGGGGCTAGGTCCTACGAGCAGTACTTC. Amino acids: CASNKGARSYEQYF.

The chain recombines TRBV28 with TRBJ2-2, with 14 bases lining up with TRBD2. Germline CDR1 MDHEN, CDR2 SYDVKM. Losses at the gene ends were 6 bases for V and 4 bases for J; bases not matched to a gene: 7. The length of the CDR3 is 17 residues. The CDR3 sequence: CASSLGTSGGATGELFF. The CDR3 bases are TGTGCCAGCAGCCTCGGGACTAGCGGGGGAGCCACCGGGGAGCTGTTTTTT.

The rearrangement joins TRBV6-6 to TRBJ2-3; D possibly matches TRBD1 or TRBD2 (5 bases each). CDR1 is MNHNY, CDR2 SVGAGI, per germline (reference sequence). The CDR3 runs to 14 residues. Between the trimmed V and J ends, which lost 0 bases and 6 bases, there was a span of 10 bases. The CDR3 DNA reads as TGTGCCAGCAGTTACTCGGACGGGGCCGATACGCAGTATTTT. As protein: CASSYSDGADTQYF.

The CDR3 DNA follows: TGTGCCAGCAGTCCATCCCGGACAGGGGAAAAACTGTTTTTT. Protein sequence: CASSPSRTGEKLFF. This chain joins TRBV28 and TRBJ1-4; 8 positions match TRBD1. The V segment lost 5 bases and the J segment 8 bases; nucleotides outside the gene matches: 7. Germline CDR1 MDHEN, CDR2 SYDVKM. The CDR3 has 14 residues.